The 11 T cell receptor beta chains presented below share a single source sample, sequenced in a study of human T cells and chemical hapten exposure. The time point here: pre-sensitization, week 0. Treatment meaning: therapeutic diphenylcyclopropenone sensitization with weekly scalp DPC. Total RNA extraction was carried out from unfractionated whole blood. TCRdb ran MiXCR on the RACE reads and lists one entry per CDR3 protein. The table lists about 30,000 distinct CDR3 sequences, about a tenth of them singletons. The starting material was whole blood, obtained in connection with sensitization to the hapten diphenylcyclopropenone (DPC). These receptors were obtained from a man between 45 and 60 years old with alopecia areata. Some clones in this sample may be carry-over from other donors' samples.

Many counts were recorded for this clonotype. V and J are TRBV5-1 and TRBJ1-6; 9 bases align to TRBD1. With 7 bases clipped from V and 8 bases from J, the junction kept 7 bases outside the gene matches. This CDR3 is built from 14 residues. Germline V gene sequence: CDR1 SGHRS, CDR2 YFSETQ. CDR3 protein: CASGKRDRDSPLHF. The CDR3 coding sequence is TGCGCCAGCGGGAAACGGGACAGGGATTCACCCCTCCACTTT.

This clonotype was seen a few times. V usage is TRBV29-1 and J usage is TRBJ1-2; TRBD1 matches at 9 bases. Germline assignment: CDR1 SQVTM and CDR2 ANQGSEA. This CDR3 is 13 amino acids long. V was clipped by 7 bases and J by 4 bases; unmatched bases: 7. The CDR3 reads CSGDRVSGYGYTF. The CDR3 DNA sequence: TGCAGCGGGGACAGGGTGTCGGGCTATGGCTACACCTTC. The full variable domain, in which reference TRBV29-1 and TRBJ1-2 provide the parts outside the CDR3, is SAVISQKPSRDICQRGTSLTIQCQVDSQVTMMFWYRQQPGQSLTLIATANQGSEATYESGFVIDKFPISRPNLTFSTLTVSNMSPEDSSIYLCSGDRVSGYGYTFGSGTRLTVV.

This clonotype was detected only a few times. V usage is TRBV30 and J usage is TRBJ1-3; D remains unclear. The germline V gene has CDR1 GTSNPN and CDR2 SVGIG (reference sequence). V was trimmed by 4 bases and J by 0 bases, leaving 7 bases between them. The CDR3 runs to 13 residues. CDR3: CAWTASSGNTIYF. CDR3 DNA sequence: TGTGCCTGGACGGCGAGCTCTGGAAACACCATATATTTT.

The rearrangement uses TRBV10-2 and TRBJ1-4; D is unresolved. This CDR3 comprises 11 residues. V lost 5 bases to trimming and J lost 10 bases, with 8 bases between them. From germline, CDR1 is WSHSY and CDR2 SAAADI. CDR3 loop: CASSYSAKLFF. In nucleotides, the CDR3 is TGCGCCAGCAGTTACAGTGCAAAACTGTTTTTT.

This clonotype was picked up many times. The V call is TRBV11-3, the J call TRBJ2-1; D is perhaps TRBD2 (5 bases). V lost 2 bases to trimming and J lost 9 bases, with 8 bases between them. The germline V gene encodes CDR1 SGHNT and CDR2 YENEEA. The CDR3 has 12 residues. CDR3: CASSLRETEQFF. DNA of the CDR3: TGTGCCAGCAGCTTAAGGGAGACTGAGCAGTTCTTC.

V is TRBV19 and J is TRBJ2-1; 7 bases line up with TRBD1. CDR3 length: 18 residues. The germline V gene encodes CDR1 LNHDA and CDR2 SQIVND (reference sequence). V gave up 5 bases and J gave up 6 bases; unmatched junction bases: 19. The CDR3 bases are TGTGCCAGTAGTGAACAGGGACAGTCCCCGGGGAGACGCAATGAGCAGTTCTTC. It encodes CASSEQGQSPGRRNEQFF.

This clonotype turned up a few times. The chain couples TRBV28 to TRBJ2-5; D possibly corresponds to TRBD2 (6 bases). Trimming left V 2 bases short and J 8 bases short, with 9 bases between. CDR1 is MDHEN, CDR2 SYDVKM, per germline. CDR3 length: 12 residues. The CDR3 here is CASSLAGSTQYF. The CDR3 coding sequence is TGTGCCAGCAGTTTAGCCGGGAGCACCCAGTACTTC.

This clonotype was counted only a few times. J is TRBJ2-7 and V is TRBV29-1; 7 bases are shared with TRBD1. Germline CDR1 reads SQVTM; CDR2 reads ANQGSEA. V gave up 6 bases and J gave up 4 bases; unmatched junction bases: 6. The CDR3 covers 12 residues. The CDR3 is CSVGQSQYEQYF. The CDR3, as DNA: TGCAGCGTGGGACAGTCCCAATACGAGCAGTACTTC.

This chain links TRBV20-1 with TRBJ2-3, with 11 bases identical to TRBD2. Per germline, CDR1 DFQATT and CDR2 SNEGSKA (reference sequence). This CDR3 is 15 amino acids long. The junction had 6 bases not matched to a gene; V was cut back by 0 bases and J by 7 bases. The CDR3 bases are TGCAGTGCTAGAGAGTTAGCGGGAGGGCCGAATACGCAGTATTTT. Translation: CSARELAGGPNTQYF.

About this clonotype: The junction departs from the called germline gene at one end, perhaps through a read error. The chain employs TRBV4-1 and TRBJ2-7; TRBD2 agrees at 7 bases. Germline CDR1 is MGHRA and CDR2 is YSYEKL. CDR3 length: 15 amino acids. DNA for the CDR3: TGCGCCAGTAGCCAAGACCGGGCGGGAGTCTACGAGCAGTACTTC. Translation gives CASSQDRAGVYEQYF.

The CDR3 DNA is TGTGCCAGCAGCACTTTCGGGACAGACACAGATACGCAGTATTTT. Translation: CASSTFGTDTDTQYF. The chain uses TRBV2 and TRBJ2-3; the match to TRBD1 covers 7 bases. Trimming took 6 bases from V and 2 from J; bases not matched to a gene: 8. Germline V CDR1 and CDR2: SNHLY, FYNNEI. The CDR3 has 15 residues.